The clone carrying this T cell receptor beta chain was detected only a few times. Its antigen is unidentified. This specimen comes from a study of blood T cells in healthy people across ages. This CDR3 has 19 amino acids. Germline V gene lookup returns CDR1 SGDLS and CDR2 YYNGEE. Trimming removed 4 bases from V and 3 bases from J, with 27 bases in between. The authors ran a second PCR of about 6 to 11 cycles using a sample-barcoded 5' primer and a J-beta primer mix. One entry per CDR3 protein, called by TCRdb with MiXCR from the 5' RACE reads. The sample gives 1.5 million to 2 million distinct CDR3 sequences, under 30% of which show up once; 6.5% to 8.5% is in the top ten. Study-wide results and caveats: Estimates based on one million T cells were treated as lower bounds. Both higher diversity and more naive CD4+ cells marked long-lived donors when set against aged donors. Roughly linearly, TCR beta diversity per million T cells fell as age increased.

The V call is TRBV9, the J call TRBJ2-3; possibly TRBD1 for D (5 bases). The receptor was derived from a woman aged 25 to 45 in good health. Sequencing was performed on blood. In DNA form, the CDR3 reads TGTGCCAGCAGCACACCTACAGGACGGAGTAGTCTTACTACAGATACGCAGTATTTT. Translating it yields CASSTPTGRSSLTTDTQYF.